The clone carrying this TCR beta chain was seen at least ten times. Its specificity is unknown. V was pared by 1 base and J by 3 bases, with 4 bases between. Germline CDR1 and CDR2: LNHNV and YYDKDF (reference sequence). The CDR3 sequence is 12 residues long. The sample originates from a study of Graves' ophthalmopathy and Graves' hyperthyroidism. TCR beta CDR3 regions were amplified from RNA transcripts. Second-round multiplex PCR came after first-round RT-PCR with HTBI primers. TCRdb re-called the multiplex PCR reads through MiXCR, storing one row per CDR3 protein. The table shows 200,000 to 250,000 distinct CDR3 sequences, with 25% to 30% occurring only once. Overall study results and limits: Sensitivity reached 85% to 90% and specificity roughly 82% for a 13-signature model separating ophthalmopathy from stable hyperthyroidism.

What supplied the PBMCs was approximately 10 ml of fresh peripheral blood. The source material was peripheral blood. This chain links TRBV15 with TRBJ2-7; D is unclear. This sequence originates from a man in his forties or fifties with Graves' ophthalmopathy. The CDR3 sequence is CATSRGGYEQYF. The CDR3 DNA reads as TGTGCCACCAGCAGAGGCGGCTACGAGCAGTACTTC.